This T cell receptor (beta chain) is from a study of regulatory T cells in long-lasting Graves disease. Study information: The study enrolled newly diagnosed Graves' patients on antithyroid drugs under 3 months.

V lost 8 bases, J lost 1 base, and 14 bases lay in between. The length of the CDR3 is 14 residues. With iRepertoire HTBI primers and Arm-PCR of CDR3 regions, TCR beta libraries were built. In TCRdb, the multiplex PCR reads were re-called with MiXCR into one record per CDR3 protein. Altogether a few hundred thousand distinct CDR3 sequences are present, 13% to 15% being singletons, with the ten largest covering approximately 19%. Ten or more counts support this clonotype. The sample's time point: newly diagnosed GD, antithyroid drugs for less than 3 months. PBMC RNA was the source of the TCR library. The same data also contributed to another study, on T cells in Graves' hyperthyroidism and ophthalmopathy. Turning to that study: The HTBI set primed first-round TCR CDR3 RT-PCR.

This sequence originates from a woman aged 50 to 60 with Graves disease. This specimen was peripheral blood mononuclear cells (PBMCs), taken at new diagnosis, from a patient treated with antithyroid drugs. The chain employs TRBV12-3 or TRBV12-4 and TRBJ1-2; D is uncertain. The CDR3 loop reads CASAPRRVNYGYTF. CDR3 nucleotide sequence: TGTGCCAGCGCACCGCGACGGGTTAACTATGGCTACACCTTC.